The 19 T cell receptor beta chains given below trace back to one sample, sequenced in a study of T cell responses to AZD1222 COVID-19 vaccine. TCRdb keeps only in-frame clones here, not all; method: immunoSEQ multiplex PCR. The sample carries 150,000 to 200,000 clones, 90% recorded once. This material consisted of peripheral blood, taken 28 days after the second AZD1222 dose. Receptors originate from an adult who received the AZD1222 COVID-19 vaccine.

The chain carries TRBV21-1 and TRBJ1-2. TRBV21-1 is an annotated pseudogene. The CDR3 loop spans 17 amino acids. The CDR3 DNA reads as TGTGCCAGCAGCGATGCTATGGGAATTTCTTCCCTCTATGGCTACACCTTC. Translating it yields CASSDAMGISSLYGYTF.

The gene calls are TRBV5-1 and TRBJ2-3; 10 positions agree with TRBD2. V was clipped by 0 bases and J by 0 bases; unmatched bases: 4. The CDR3 runs 17 residues. Germline CDR1 is SGHRS and CDR2 is YFSETQ. CDR3 residues: CASSLDPTSGSTDTQYF. The CDR3, as DNA: TGCGCCAGCAGCTTGGACCCGACTAGCGGGAGCACAGATACGCAGTATTTT.

The chain combines TRBV28 with TRBJ1-2; D is undetermined. Trimming shortened V by 5 bases and J by 0 bases, and 10 bases separated the two germline ends. CDR1 is MDHEN and CDR2 is SYDVKM in the germline V gene. The CDR3 loop spans 14 amino acids. Here the CDR3 DNA reads TGTGCCAGCAGTGGACCGGGAGCTAACTATGGCTACACCTTC. Its translation is CASSGPGANYGYTF.

The chain links TRBV18 to TRBJ2-7; 14 bases align to TRBD2. Germline CDR1 KGHSH, CDR2 LQKENI. V shed 3 bases and J 2 bases; nucleotides not matched to a gene: 3. CDR3 size: 16 residues. The CDR3 loop is CASSPRLAGGPYEQYF. The CDR3 region has the DNA TGTGCCAGCTCACCGAGACTAGCGGGGGGGCCCTACGAGCAGTACTTC.

The V gene is TRBV19, the J gene TRBJ2-2, with TRBD2 identical over 9 bases. The germline gives CDR1 LNHDA, CDR2 SQIVND (reference sequence). J lost 4 bases, V lost 7 bases, and 13 bases had no gene match. This CDR3 is 17 amino acids long. The CDR3 DNA reads as TGTGCCAGTATCCTCCTGAAGGGCGGGAGGGCCACCGGGGAGCTGTTTTTT. This translates into CASILLKGGRATGELFF.

V and J are TRBV5-1 and TRBJ1-1, with D possibly being TRBD1 (6 bases). V was trimmed by 3 bases and J by 4 bases, leaving 16 bases between them. The CDR3 totals 15 residues. Germline-derived CDR1 and CDR2 are SGHRS and YFSETQ. DNA of the CDR3: TGCGCCAGCAGCTCTTCCGGGGGCTCGGTCACTGAAGCTTTCTTT. This encodes CASSSSGGSVTEAFF.

The chain links TRBV5-1 to TRBJ1-1; TRBD1 is a possible D gene (6 bases). The germline V gene has CDR1 SGHRS and CDR2 YFSETQ. This CDR3 is built from 14 residues. The V gene lost 0 bases and the J gene lost 3 bases, with 9 bases spanning the gap. CDR3 loop: CASSLGQVDTEAFF. CDR3 in DNA: TGCGCCAGCAGCTTGGGACAGGTCGACACTGAAGCTTTCTTT.

The chain combines TRBV6-1 with TRBJ2-5; D possibly matches TRBD1 or TRBD2 (6 bases each). CDR3 size: 16 residues. CDR1 and CDR2 from the germline V gene are MNHNS and SASEGT. The V gene lost 4 bases and the J gene lost 5 bases, with 20 bases spanning the gap. CDR3 amino acids: CASSGGQGLVRETQYF. CDR3 coding DNA: TGTGCCAGCAGTGGGGGGCAGGGACTCGTAAGGGAGACCCAGTACTTC.

The V call is TRBV3-1 (or the pseudogene TRBV3-2), the J call TRBJ1-5; the D gene is possibly TRBD1 (5 bases). Germline assignment: CDR1 LGHDT and CDR2 YNNKEL (reference sequence). The CDR3 has 17 amino acids. V shed 1 base and J shed 3 bases, with 16 bases lying between them. The CDR3 DNA reads TGTGCCAGCAGCCAAGGAGGAGGGGCCCTGCCCAATCAGCCCCAGCATTTT. As protein: CASSQGGGALPNQPQHF.

The rearrangement links TRBV3-1 (or the pseudogene TRBV3-2) to TRBJ1-2; D perhaps matches TRBD1 (6 bases). The CDR3 covers 15 residues. V was pared by 1 base and J by 2 bases, with 11 bases between. Germline CDR1 and CDR2: LGHDT and YNNKEL (reference sequence). CDR3 in amino acids: CASSQGAGENYGYTF. DNA for the CDR3: TGTGCCAGCAGCCAAGGGGCAGGGGAGAACTATGGCTACACCTTC.

The chain couples TRBV3-1 (or the pseudogene TRBV3-2) to TRBJ1-2; the D is unclear. This CDR3 region has 14 residues. From germline, CDR1 is LGHDT and CDR2 YNNKEL (reference sequence). Trimming stripped 4 bases from V and 2 bases from J, with 11 bases between. The chain's CDR3 is CASSPSIQNYGYTF. In DNA, the CDR3 is TGTGCCAGCAGCCCCTCAATACAGAACTATGGCTACACCTTC.

V usage is TRBV5-1 and J usage is TRBJ1-2, with TRBD1 identical over 8 bases. The CDR3 totals 15 residues. J lost 4 bases, V lost 4 bases, and 9 bases had no gene match. Germline V gives CDR1 SGHRS, CDR2 YFSETQ. The chain's CDR3 is CASSESGTGTYGYTF. In DNA form, the CDR3 reads TGCGCCAGCAGCGAATCCGGGACAGGAACCTATGGCTACACCTTC.

V is TRBV4-3 and J is TRBJ2-7, with 7 bases aligning to TRBD1. Germline lookup yields CDR1 LGHNA and CDR2 YSLEER. The CDR3 totals 16 residues. Germline trimming cut 1 base from V and 0 bases from J; bases unmatched to any gene: 6. CDR3 DNA: TGCGCCAGCAGCCAAGGACAGGGAGCGCGCTCCTACGAGCAGTACTTC. As protein: CASSQGQGARSYEQYF.

J is TRBJ1-4 and V is TRBV3-1 (or the pseudogene TRBV3-2); 8 bases agree with TRBD1. This CDR3 is 15 amino acids long. J was trimmed by 5 bases and V by 5 bases; bases with no gene match: 7. Germline CDR1 is LGHDT and CDR2 is YNNKEL (reference sequence). This chain's CDR3 is CASSGRTGMNEKLFF. The CDR3, as DNA: TGTGCCAGCAGCGGCCGGACAGGGATGAATGAAAAACTGTTTTTT.

CDR3 in amino acids: CASSPSRRARSDEQFF. DNA of the CDR3: TGTGCCAGCAGCCCCAGTCGCCGCGCTAGGAGCGATGAGCAGTTCTTC. The chain recombines TRBV7-9 with TRBJ2-1; D remains unclear. Germline CDR1 and CDR2: SEHNR and FQNEAQ (reference sequence). This CDR3 contains 16 residues. Trimming removed 5 bases at V and 8 bases at J, with 22 bases between.

This CDR3 reads CASSVGLAGGKETQYF. Here the CDR3 DNA reads TGTGCCAGCAGCGTAGGGCTAGCGGGGGGCAAAGAGACCCAGTACTTC. The chain combines TRBV9 with TRBJ2-5; 11 bases are a match to TRBD2. Germline-derived CDR1 and CDR2 are SGDLS and YYNGEE. This CDR3 is 16 amino acids long. Trimming took 0 bases from V and 3 from J; bases not matched to a gene: 4.

The chain combines TRBV28 with TRBJ1-5, with 8 positions matching TRBD1. The CDR3 is 14 residues long. CDR1 and CDR2 from the germline V gene are MDHEN and SYDVKM. The V and J ends lost 6 bases and 7 bases, in that order; junction bases with no gene match: 8. DNA for the CDR3: TGTGCCAGCAGATACCACAGGGGGGCCCAGCCCCAGCATTTT. It specifies CASRYHRGAQPQHF.

The genes are TRBV6-6 and TRBJ2-2; a possible D gene is TRBD2 (7 bases). Looked up from germline, CDR1 is MNHNY and CDR2 is SVGAGI (reference sequence). V was cut by 7 bases and J by 1 base, with 13 bases left in between. The CDR3 consists of 15 residues. CDR3 residues: CASIGRGKNTGELFF. CDR3 DNA sequence: TGTGCCAGCATTGGGAGGGGGAAGAACACCGGGGAGCTGTTTTTT.

The V gene is TRBV10-3, the J gene TRBJ2-2, with 12 bases identical to TRBD2. The J segment lost 4 bases and the V segment lost 8 bases, leaving 2 bases of the junction unmatched. Germline lookup yields CDR1 ENHRY and CDR2 SYGVKD. The CDR3 spans 14 residues. This CDR3 reads CAILLAGGTGELFF. The CDR3 nucleotides read TGTGCCATCCTACTAGCGGGGGGCACCGGGGAGCTGTTTTTT.